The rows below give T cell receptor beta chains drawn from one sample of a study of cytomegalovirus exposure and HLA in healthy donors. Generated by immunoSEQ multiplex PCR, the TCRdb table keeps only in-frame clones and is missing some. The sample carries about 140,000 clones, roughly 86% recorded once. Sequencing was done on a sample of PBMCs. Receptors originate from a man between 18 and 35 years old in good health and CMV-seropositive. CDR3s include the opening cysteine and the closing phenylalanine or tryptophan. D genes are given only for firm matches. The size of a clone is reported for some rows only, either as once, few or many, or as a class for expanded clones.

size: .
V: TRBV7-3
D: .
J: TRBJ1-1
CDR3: CASSLTYGEMNTEAFF
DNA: TGTGCCAGCAGCTTAACGTATGGGGAGATGAACACTGAAGCTTTCTTT

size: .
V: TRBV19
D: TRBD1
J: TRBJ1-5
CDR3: CASSPRTGDGNQPQHF
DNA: TGTGCCAGTAGTCCGCGGACAGGGGATGGCAATCAGCCCCAGCATTTT

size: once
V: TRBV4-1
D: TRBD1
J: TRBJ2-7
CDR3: CASSQPGQGRQQYF
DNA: TGCGCCAGCAGCCAGCCGGGACAGGGTAGGCAGCAGTACTTC

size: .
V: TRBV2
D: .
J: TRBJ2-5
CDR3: CASSERNSQETQYF
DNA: TGTGCCAGCAGTGAACGGAACAGTCAAGAGACCCAGTACTTC

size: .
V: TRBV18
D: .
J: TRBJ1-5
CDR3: CASSPASGVGSNQPQHF
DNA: TGTGCCAGCTCACCAGCCTCAGGGGTGGGTAGCAATCAGCCCCAGCATTTT

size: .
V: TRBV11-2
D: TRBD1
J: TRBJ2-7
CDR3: CASSQGDRVPYEQYF
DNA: TGTGCCAGCAGCCAGGGGGACAGGGTGCCCTACGAGCAGTACTTC

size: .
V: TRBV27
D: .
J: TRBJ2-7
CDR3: CASSITGDHEQYF
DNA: TGTGCCAGCAGTATAACGGGAGACCACGAGCAGTACTTC

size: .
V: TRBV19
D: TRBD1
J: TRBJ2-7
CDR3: CASTPGTGGYEQYF
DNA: TGTGCCAGTACTCCCGGGACAGGGGGTTACGAGCAGTACTTC

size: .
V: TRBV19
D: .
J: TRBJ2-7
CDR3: CASSIGGPSYEQYF
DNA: TGTGCCAGTAGTATCGGCGGGCCCTCCTACGAGCAGTACTTC

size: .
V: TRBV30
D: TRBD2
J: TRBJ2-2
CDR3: CAWSVIWDYLDTGELFF
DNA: TGTGCCTGGAGTGTAATCTGGGACTATCTCGACACCGGGGAGCTGTTTTTT

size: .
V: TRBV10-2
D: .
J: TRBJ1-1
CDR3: CASSLQGLNTEAFF
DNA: TGCGCCAGCAGTTTACAGGGACTGAACACTGAAGCTTTCTTT